Presented here are 32 T cell receptor beta chains from one specimen sequenced in a study of T-cell reconstitution after alpha-beta-depleted transplantation in children. Preparation of the TCRbeta library used unique molecular identifiers. A single record per CDR3 protein comes from TCRdb applying MiXCR to the PCR reads. The sample has 250,000 to 350,000 distinct CDR3 sequences, 23% seen once. The sample in question was PBMCs, mostly from graft donor cells, obtained 180 days after TCRalphabeta/CD19-depleted stem cell transplant. Every receptor here comes from a male patient younger than 18 who had a stem cell transplant for acute lymphoblastic leukemia, so the T cells may come from the graft donor.

This clonotype showed up many times. The chain carries TRBV5-1 and TRBJ1-5, with D maybe TRBD1 (6 bases). CDR3 length: 16 amino acids. Germline assignment: CDR1 SGHRS and CDR2 YFSETQ. V was pared by 0 bases and J by 7 bases, with 17 bases between. The CDR3 region is CASSLGLSGAGQPQHF. CDR3 nucleotides: TGCGCCAGCAGCTTGGGCTTGTCAGGGGCAGGGCAGCCCCAGCATTTT.

The chain combines TRBV5-1 with TRBJ2-1; the D gene is possibly TRBD2 (5 bases). V lost 4 bases to trimming and J lost 1 base, with 15 bases between them. The CDR3 loop spans 16 amino acids. Germline lookup yields CDR1 SGHRS and CDR2 YFSETQ. The CDR3 sequence is CASSPRTFGSYNEQFF. The CDR3 DNA reads as TGCGCCAGCAGCCCCCGGACTTTCGGGTCCTACAATGAGCAGTTCTTC.

V usage is TRBV7-3 and J usage is TRBJ1-2; D is possibly TRBD1 (5 bases). Trimming pared 5 bases from V and 8 bases from J, leaving 30 bases between. This CDR3 has 18 amino acids. CDR1 is SGHTA, CDR2 FQGTGA, per germline. The CDR3 loop is CASSPIWIRGRVGKGYTF. The DNA of the CDR3 is TGTGCCAGCAGCCCGATTTGGATCCGGGGCAGGGTGGGAAAAGGCTACACCTTC.

This clonotype showed up just a few times. The genes are TRBV27 and TRBJ2-6; D may be TRBD2 (5 bases). Per the germline V gene, CDR1 is MNHEY and CDR2 is SMNVEV (reference sequence). The CDR3 loop spans 15 amino acids. Trimming pared 3 bases from V and 2 bases from J, leaving 8 bases between. CDR3 sequence (DNA): TGTGCCAGCAGTTTCGCGGGCGCTGGGGCCAACGTCCTGACTTTC. Translation gives CASSFAGAGANVLTF.

The chain combines TRBV12-3 or TRBV12-4 with TRBJ2-1; 8 bases match TRBD2. The CDR3 covers 16 residues. Unmatched junction bases numbered 9, after V lost 3 bases and J lost 5 bases. The chain's CDR3 is CASSFWGAGRDNEQFF. CDR3 sequence (DNA): TGTGCCAGCAGTTTCTGGGGAGCCGGGAGGGACAATGAGCAGTTCTTC.

This clonotype came up a few times. This chain connects TRBV18 to TRBJ2-7; TRBD2 matches 11 bases. The J segment lost 4 bases and the V segment lost 5 bases, leaving 4 bases of the junction unmatched. CDR1 and CDR2 (germline): KGHSH, LQKENI. The CDR3 has 14 residues. In DNA form, the CDR3 reads TGTGCCAGCTCAAGAGGACTAGCGGGTTACGAGCAGTACTTC. Protein sequence: CASSRGLAGYEQYF.

The chain couples TRBV25-1 to TRBJ1-2; 11 bases align to TRBD1. The CDR3 contains 18 residues. The trim removed 6 bases at V and 3 bases at J, leaving 15 bases unmatched. From germline, CDR1 is MGHDK and CDR2 SYGVNS. The DNA of the CDR3 is TGTGCCAGCAGCGAACCCCAGGGCGGGACAGGGGGAGACTATGGCTACACCTTC. Its translation is CASSEPQGGTGGDYGYTF.

There are a few counts of this clonotype. This chain connects TRBV20-1 to TRBJ2-7; D is possibly TRBD1 (6 bases). The CDR3 runs 13 residues. Germline V CDR1 and CDR2: DFQATT, SNEGSKA (reference sequence). The V end lost 5 bases, the J end lost 1 base, and 12 bases lay between the germline ends. CDR3 loop: CSAPQQGSYEQYF. CDR3 coding DNA: TGCAGTGCTCCCCAACAGGGTTCCTACGAGCAGTACTTC.

This clonotype was counted between two and nine times. V gene TRBV12-3 or TRBV12-4 combines with J gene TRBJ1-2; D unresolved. V was pared by 3 bases and J by 7 bases, with 12 bases between. The CDR3 runs 13 residues. CDR3 amino acids: CASSLYGEGGYTF. The CDR3 bases are TGTGCCAGCAGTTTGTACGGCGAGGGTGGCTACACCTTC.

V and J are TRBV20-1 and TRBJ2-2; D may be TRBD1 or TRBD2 (5 bases each). CDR3 length equals 15 residues. In germline, CDR1 is DFQATT, CDR2 SNEGSKA (reference sequence). Trimming cost V 5 bases and J 0 bases, with 13 bases left between them. Written as DNA, the CDR3 is TGCAGTGCTCCCCCGGGACCAACGAACACCGGGGAGCTGTTTTTT. Amino acids: CSAPPGPTNTGELFF.

This clonotype has more than one count but fewer than ten. The rearrangement joins TRBV19 to TRBJ2-1; D is undetermined. The CDR3 spans 12 residues. Trimming took off 2 bases at V and 9 bases at J, with 8 bases between the two ends. Germline CDR1 LNHDA, CDR2 SQIVND (reference sequence). CDR3 region: CASSIRTAEQFF. CDR3 nucleotide sequence: TGTGCCAGTAGTATACGTACGGCTGAGCAGTTCTTC.

The chain is built from TRBV15 and TRBJ2-1; maybe TRBD1 (5 bases). Trimming left V 4 bases short and J 5 bases short, with 15 bases between. This CDR3 spans 15 amino acids. The V gene's germline CDR1 is LNHNV and CDR2 YYDKDF (reference sequence). CDR3 sequence: CATSKQGIRHNEQFF. In DNA, the CDR3 is TGTGCCACCAGCAAGCAGGGTATTAGACACAATGAGCAGTTCTTC.

The rearrangement uses TRBV29-1 and TRBJ2-7; D remains ambiguous. The CDR3 spans 12 residues. The germline gives CDR1 SQVTM, CDR2 ANQGSEA. V was trimmed by 7 bases and J by 1 base, leaving 11 bases between them. CDR3 amino acids: CSAYSDSYEQYF. The CDR3 DNA reads TGCAGCGCCTACAGCGATTCCTACGAGCAGTACTTC.

The V gene is TRBV12-3 or TRBV12-4, the J gene TRBJ1-1; unclear D gene. CDR3 length equals 11 residues. V was clipped by 2 bases and J by 10 bases, with 8 bases between them. This CDR3 reads CASSLTGRAFF. CDR3 nucleotides: TGTGCCAGCAGTTTAACCGGGCGAGCTTTCTTT.

In its sample, this clonotype was seen many times. The chain links TRBV25-1 to TRBJ2-1; D is possibly TRBD1 (5 bases). This CDR3 spans 14 amino acids. CDR1 is MGHDK, CDR2 SYGVNS, per germline. Deletions cut 5 bases from V and 1 base from J, with 9 bases between. The CDR3 DNA follows: TGTGCCAGCAGTCCAAGGGGTTCCTACAATGAGCAGTTCTTC. Its translation: CASSPRGSYNEQFF.

In its sample, this clonotype was seen a few times. The chain carries TRBV29-1 and TRBJ1-1, with 7 nucleotides matching TRBD1. With 5 bases clipped from V and 4 bases from J, the junction kept 10 bases outside the gene matches. From germline, CDR1 is SQVTM and CDR2 ANQGSEA. The CDR3 is 14 amino acids. Here the CDR3 reads CSVTDRARSTEAFF. CDR3 nucleotides: TGCAGCGTTACCGACAGGGCCCGGAGCACTGAAGCTTTCTTT. Looking up the rest from reference TRBV29-1 and TRBJ1-1 gives the full variable domain: SAVISQKPSRDICQRGTSLTIQCQVDSQVTMMFWYRQQPGQSLTLIATANQGSEATYESGFVIDKFPISRPNLTFSTLTVSNMSPEDSSIYLCSVTDRARSTEAFFGQGTRLTVV.

This clonotype was seen many times. The J gene is TRBJ2-1, the V gene TRBV5-1, with 9 bases fitting TRBD2. Germline CDR1 reads SGHRS; CDR2 reads YFSETQ. V was pared by 2 bases and J by 3 bases, with 9 bases of the junction left unmatched. The CDR3 spans 17 residues. In DNA form, the CDR3 reads TGCGCCAGCAGCTTAAATCCCCGACTAGCGGACTACAATGAGCAGTTCTTC. It translates to CASSLNPRLADYNEQFF.

The chain combines TRBV5-1 with TRBJ2-3; 8 bases align to TRBD2. With V trimmed by 0 bases and J by 3 bases, 3 bases remained unmatched. This CDR3 comprises 15 residues. Germline V gene sequence: CDR1 SGHRS, CDR2 YFSETQ. DNA for the CDR3: TGCGCCAGCAGCTTGGGGCGGGAGGTTACAGATACGCAGTATTTT. Protein sequence: CASSLGREVTDTQYF.

V and J are TRBV20-1 and TRBJ2-5, with a weak D call TRBD2 (7 bases). This CDR3 contains 18 residues. Trimming left V 6 bases short and J 2 bases short, with 28 bases between. Germline CDR1 is DFQATT and CDR2 is SNEGSKA (reference sequence). CDR3 in amino acids: CSAATLDVGGLPQETQYF. CDR3 coding DNA: TGCAGTGCAGCGACCCTCGACGTGGGGGGGCTACCTCAAGAGACCCAGTACTTC.

A few counts support this clonotype. The chain joins TRBV4-2 to TRBJ2-3, with TRBD2 matching over 11 bases. The CDR3 is 16 residues long. Germline V lookup: CDR1 LGHNA, CDR2 YNFKEQ. The ends lost 4 bases at V and 3 bases at J; junction bases unmatched: 6. In DNA form, the CDR3 reads TGTGCCAGCAGCCGACCGACTAGCGGGATGACAGATACGCAGTATTTT. Translating gives CASSRPTSGMTDTQYF.

The chain is built from TRBV4-1 and TRBJ2-1; 11 bases fit TRBD2. The germline V gene has CDR1 MGHRA and CDR2 YSYEKL. V was clipped by 2 bases and J by 7 bases; unmatched bases: 10. This CDR3 has 17 amino acids. CDR3 coding DNA: TGCGCCAGCAGCCAACCCTCTAGCGGGAGGAAAGGGAATGAGCAGTTCTTC. Its translation is CASSQPSSGRKGNEQFF.

The chain links TRBV11-2 to TRBJ2-3; no clear D gene. The CDR3 is 15 amino acids. CDR1 and CDR2 from the germline V gene are SGHAT and FQNNGV. Deletions cut 7 bases from V and 2 bases from J, with 16 bases between. For the CDR3, the DNA is TGTGCCAGCACCCCGGGTTCCACGTACACAGATACGCAGTATTTT. This sequence encodes CASTPGSTYTDTQYF.

This clonotype was counted between two and nine times. This sequence joins TRBV6-5 and TRBJ1-1, with D unclear. The CDR3 runs 13 residues. Germline assignment: CDR1 MNHEY and CDR2 SVGAGI. The V end was cut by 7 bases, the J end by 0 bases, with 9 bases between. The CDR3 sequence: CASNFFMNTEAFF. CDR3 DNA: TGTGCCAGCAATTTTTTTATGAACACTGAAGCTTTCTTT.

This clonotype was counted a few times. This chain connects TRBV24-1 to TRBJ2-1; 10 positions match TRBD2. Losses at the gene ends were 5 bases for V and 0 bases for J; bases not matched to a gene: 12. CDR1 and CDR2 (germline): KGHDR, SFDVKD. This CDR3 is 19 amino acids long. The CDR3 is CATSAYPGTSESSYNEQFF. The DNA of the CDR3 is TGTGCCACCAGTGCCTATCCCGGGACTAGCGAAAGCTCCTACAATGAGCAGTTCTTC.

This chain connects TRBV14 to TRBJ2-3, with 14 nucleotides matching TRBD2. Losses at the gene ends were 4 bases for V and 8 bases for J; bases not matched to a gene: 8. Germline V gene lookup returns CDR1 SGHDN and CDR2 FVKESK. This CDR3 is 16 amino acids long. The CDR3 sequence is CASSPSGTSGSFTQYF. The CDR3 DNA sequence: TGTGCCAGCAGCCCATCCGGGACTAGCGGGAGTTTTACGCAGTATTTT.

On this clonotype itself: Mismatch with germline at one junction end may stem from a read error. This rearrangement joins TRBV20-1 to TRBJ1-5; D remains ambiguous. CDR3 size: 17 residues. Germline loops: CDR1 DFQATT, CDR2 SNEGSKA (reference sequence). The CDR3 DNA is TGCTGTGCGGGCAAGGGTAGGTTGGACGATAGCAATCAGCCCCAGCATTTT. Translation gives CCAGKGRLDDSNQPQHF.

This clonotype was counted a few times. A junction boundary mismatches the germline segment, possibly from a read error. CDR3: CSARVLDSSSVF. The CDR3 nucleotides are TGCAGTGCTAGAGTCCTCGACTCGTCGAGTGTCTTC. This chain joins TRBV20-1 and TRBJ2-7; D remains unclear. This CDR3 is built from 12 residues. Germline loops: CDR1 DFQATT, CDR2 SNEGSKA (reference sequence).

V is TRBV6-1 and J is TRBJ2-7; D not resolved. V was trimmed by 6 bases and J by 3 bases, leaving 12 bases between them. The length of the CDR3 is 13 residues. Germline V gene lookup returns CDR1 MNHNS and CDR2 SASEGT. The CDR3 spells CASSDLFLYEQYF. In DNA, the CDR3 is TGTGCCAGCAGCGACTTGTTCCTCTACGAGCAGTACTTC.

The chain is built from TRBV28 and TRBJ1-3; D unresolved. The V end lost 2 bases, the J end lost 3 bases, and 8 bases lay between the germline ends. This CDR3 has 14 residues. Per germline, CDR1 MDHEN and CDR2 SYDVKM. CDR3 sequence reads: CASSLGQVGNTIYF. In DNA, the CDR3 is TGTGCCAGCAGTTTAGGCCAAGTTGGAAACACCATATATTTT.

The sample holds a few counts of this clonotype. This chain joins TRBV5-1 and TRBJ2-4; TRBD2 might be the D (5 bases). Between the trimmed V and J ends, which lost 4 bases and 7 bases, there was a span of 15 bases. The CDR3 is made up of 14 amino acids. Germline loops: CDR1 SGHRS, CDR2 YFSETQ. CDR3 protein: CASSEGPRVNIQYF. CDR3 coding DNA: TGCGCCAGCAGCGAGGGCCCTAGGGTGAACATTCAGTACTTC.

The sample holds one count of this clonotype. The genes are TRBV12-3 or TRBV12-4 and TRBJ2-2; 7 positions agree with TRBD1. The CDR3 spans 16 residues. V gave up 7 bases and J gave up 8 bases; unmatched junction bases: 16. Here the CDR3 reads CASILVTGSPLGELFF. CDR3 in DNA: TGTGCCAGCATTCTCGTGACAGGGTCTCCATTGGGGGAGCTGTTTTTT.

This clonotype was observed many times. The chain uses TRBV12-3 or TRBV12-4 and TRBJ2-7; D possibly corresponds to TRBD2 (5 bases). The length of the CDR3 is 14 residues. The V end lost 3 bases, the J end lost 2 bases, and 11 bases lay between the germline ends. The CDR3 coding sequence is TGTGCCAGCAGTTTCGGGATCCTCACCTACGAGCAGTACTTC. Translated, it gives CASSFGILTYEQYF.